This T cell receptor beta chain was documented in a study of T cell changes during pregnancy in multiple sclerosis. CDR3 length equals 15 residues. Germline CDR1 is MNHNS and CDR2 is SASEGT. The ends lost 1 base at V and 6 bases at J; junction bases unmatched: 3. Data came from immunoSEQ multiplex PCR; TCRdb stores just in-frame clones and leaves some out. This table holds over 60,000 clones, approximately 95% found once. The TCR was taken from a female donor with multiple sclerosis, enrolled in a pregnancy study. Material: peripheral blood, obtained in the first trimester of pregnancy. V usage is TRBV6-1 and J usage is TRBJ1-5; 10 positions agree with TRBD1. Here the CDR3 reads CASSEGQGAFQPQHF. CDR3 DNA: TGTGCCAGCAGTGAAGGACAGGGGGCTTTTCAGCCCCAGCATTTT.